This note documents a single T cell receptor (beta chain) sequence. Its antigen remains unknown. Using its own MiXCR run on the 5' RACE reads, TCRdb lists one record per CDR3 protein. The sample includes 1.5 million to 2 million distinct CDR3 sequences, around a third of them seen just once. This entry belongs to a study of identical twins. Study-level findings and limits: The study found weaker excess twin sharing in beta out-of-frame sequences.

Unmatched junction bases numbered 5, after V lost 1 base and J lost 2 bases. The CDR3 consists of 16 residues. Germline V lookup: CDR1 LNHDA, CDR2 SQIVND (reference sequence). Material: cord blood. This receptor was taken from a newborn girl in good health. The V and J genes are TRBV19 and TRBJ2-3, with 8 bases matching TRBD2. The DNA of the CDR3 is TGTGCCAGTAGTATAGGAGCGGGGGCCTTCACAGATACGCAGTATTTT. This translates into CASSIGAGAFTDTQYF.